This T cell receptor beta chain appears in the sequencing data of a study of human T cells and chemical hapten exposure. Study results and limitations: Alopecia affected the donors, so their immune response may differ from healthy people's.

Time point indicated: pre-sensitization, week 0. The treatment was: therapeutic diphenylcyclopropenone sensitization with weekly scalp DPC. It was unfractionated whole blood from which total RNA was extracted. Trimming took off 3 bases at V and 6 bases at J, with 13 bases between the two ends. The CDR3 consists of 14 residues. The table lists this clonotype with a few counts. Its antigen is as yet unknown. Single cDNA molecules in the library carried unique molecular identifiers attached during preparation. TCRdb recomputed calls from the RACE reads with MiXCR, one row per CDR3 protein. The profile shows about 350,000 distinct CDR3 sequences, 4.5% to 5.5% of them singletons.

The source material was whole blood, sampled in connection with sensitization to the hapten diphenylcyclopropenone (DPC). The source of this sequence is a woman aged 18-35 years with alopecia areata. Some clones in this sample may be carry-over from other donors' samples. The genes are TRBV12-3 or TRBV12-4 and TRBJ2-3; a possible D gene is TRBD2 (6 bases). CDR3 amino acids: CASSFRVGGDTQYF. The CDR3 nucleotides read TGTGCCAGCAGTTTCAGGGTTGGAGGGGATACGCAGTATTTT.